This TCR beta chain was sequenced for a study of blood T cells in healthy people across ages. This clonotype was seen only a few times. A sample-barcoded 5' primer and a J-beta primer mix were used in a second PCR of roughly 7 to 11 cycles. TCRdb passed the 5' RACE reads through MiXCR, listing each CDR3 protein once. The repertoire holds about 1.4 million distinct CDR3 sequences, with approximately 59% as singletons. The sample comprised blood. The TCR comes from a man aged 18 to 30 in good health.

This CDR3 is CATSGLETDTQYF. In DNA, the CDR3 is TGTGCCACCAGTGGGTTGGAGACAGATACGCAGTATTTT. The rearrangement uses TRBV24-1 and TRBJ2-3; no reliable D call. Germline V gene lookup returns CDR1 KGHDR and CDR2 SFDVKD. CDR3 length: 13 residues. V lost 5 bases to trimming and J lost 3 bases, with 8 bases between them.